This T cell receptor (beta chain) emerged from a study of beta chain features in type 1 diabetes. As for the study in general: In age, gender and cell yields, patients were similar to healthy donors. Across the samples, approximately 110,000,000 sorted cells were examined in total.

Overall study findings and caveats: Diminished insertions and augmented deletions at VDJ junctions characterized type 1 diabetes patients. Significant though moderate, a shortening of TCRB CDR3s appeared in all four CD4+ subsets of Type 1 diabetes patients.

The CDR3 runs to 15 residues. Per germline, CDR1 MNHNS and CDR2 SASEGT. V was clipped by 8 bases and J by 9 bases, with 23 bases between them. Remarks on this clone: Its cognate antigen is unknown.

Every isolated RNA sample was fully reverse transcribed, so sequencing captured expressed TCRB transcripts. The data were produced by immunoSEQ multiplex PCR, yet TCRdb's version contains in-frame clones alone and is incomplete. The data show some 240,000 clones, 16% seen once. This chain links TRBV6-1 with TRBJ2-1, with D perhaps matching TRBD1 (6 bases). The clonotype originates from a young man with type 1 diabetes. The sample consisted of naive CD4+ T cells from blood. CDR3 sequence: CASLEWTVPSAEQFF. DNA for the CDR3: TGTGCCAGCCTGGAGTGGACAGTCCCCTCCGCTGAGCAGTTCTTC.